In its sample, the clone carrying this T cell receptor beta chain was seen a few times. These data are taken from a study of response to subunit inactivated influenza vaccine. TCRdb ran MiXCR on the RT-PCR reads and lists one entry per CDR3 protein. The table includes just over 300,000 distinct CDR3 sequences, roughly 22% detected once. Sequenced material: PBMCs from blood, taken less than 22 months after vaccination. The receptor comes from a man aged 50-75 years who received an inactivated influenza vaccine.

The chain's CDR3 is CASSMNRVEPQHF. The CDR3, as DNA: TGTGCCAGCAGCATGAACAGGGTTGAGCCCCAGCATTTT. The V call is TRBV5-5, the J call TRBJ1-5, with D maybe TRBD1 (6 bases). This CDR3 region has 13 residues. Per germline, CDR1 SGHKS and CDR2 YYEKEE (reference sequence). V lost 4 bases and J 8 bases, leaving 13 bases between the germline ends.